These 28 T cell receptor beta chains share one sample of origin, sequenced in a study of T cells in narcolepsy. Profiling relied on immunoSEQ multiplex PCR, and the TCRdb table lists in-frame clones only, not all of them. The table includes approximately 10,000 clones, roughly 94% detected once. Sequenced sample: CD45RA- memory CD4+ T cells from PBMCs. These receptors were collected from a human donor with narcolepsy.

This clone was counted once. The rearrangement uses TRBV5-1 and TRBJ1-2, with D uncertain. This CDR3 spans 14 amino acids. Deletions cut 4 bases from V and 4 bases from J, with 14 bases between. In germline, CDR1 is SGHRS, CDR2 YFSETQ. The CDR3 DNA is TGCGCCAGCAGCCCCCGGGATGTCGGCTATGGCTACACCTTC. Translation gives CASSPRDVGYGYTF.

Points on this clone: At one boundary the junction diverges from the germline segment, which might be a read error. This chain connects TRBV7-7 to TRBJ2-3; 8 positions agree with TRBD2. Germline V gene data show CDR1 as SSHAT and CDR2 as FNYEAQ (reference sequence). This CDR3 comprises 14 residues. The DNA for the CDR3 is TGTGCTAGCAGCTCTCGGGGGGGAACAGATACGCAGTATTTT. The encoded protein is CASSSRGGTDTQYF.

The CDR3 sequence is CASSARAGGEDGYTF. DNA for the CDR3: TGCGCCAGCAGCGCACGTGCGGGGGGCGAGGATGGCTACACCTTC. The rearrangement uses TRBV5-1 and TRBJ1-2; tentative D call: TRBD1 (6 bases). The CDR3 has 15 residues. Germline-derived CDR1 and CDR2 are SGHRS and YFSETQ. V shed 4 bases and J shed 6 bases, with 19 bases lying between them.

Only one count was recorded for this clone. The rearrangement joins TRBV6-6 to TRBJ2-1; D is ambiguous. CDR1 MNHNY and CDR2 SVGAGI come from the germline V gene (reference sequence). Deletions cut 2 bases from V and 4 bases from J, with 12 bases between. The CDR3 extends over 15 amino acids. The CDR3 coding sequence is TGTGCCAGCAGTTACAGTTTACTACTTTACAATGAGCAGTTCTTC. Translated, it gives CASSYSLLLYNEQFF.

The chain employs TRBV29-1 and TRBJ1-1, with a weak D call TRBD1 (6 bases). The CDR3 consists of 15 residues. The ends were cut back, 7 bases at V and 1 base at J, with 19 bases in the middle. Germline CDR1 and CDR2: SQVTM and ANQGSEA. CDR3 loop: CSAYDRLVANTEAFF. CDR3 bases: TGCAGCGCATATGACAGGTTAGTAGCGAACACTGAAGCTTTCTTT.

The V and J genes are TRBV6-1 and TRBJ2-7; D may match TRBD1 or TRBD2 (6 bases each). This CDR3 region has 15 residues. Trimming removed 6 bases from V and 4 bases from J, with 19 bases in between. The V gene's germline CDR1 is MNHNS and CDR2 SASEGT. CDR3 in amino acids: CASRVMGGAGYEQYF. CDR3 coding DNA: TGTGCCAGCAGGGTCATGGGGGGCGCGGGTTACGAGCAGTACTTC.

This chain uses TRBV6-6 with TRBJ1-5, with 7 bases matching TRBD1. From germline, CDR1 is MNHNY and CDR2 SVGAGI (reference sequence). The length of the CDR3 is 16 residues. With 6 bases clipped from V and 6 bases from J, the junction kept 14 bases outside the gene matches. The CDR3 region has the DNA TGTGCCAGCAGGCCACAGACAGGGTTTGACCTTCAGCCCCAGCATTTT. This gives the protein CASRPQTGFDLQPQHF.

The chain combines TRBV11-1 with TRBJ2-7; D is uncertain. From germline, CDR1 is SGHAT and CDR2 FQDESV (reference sequence). This CDR3 is 13 amino acids long. V lost 5 bases to trimming and J lost 6 bases, with 14 bases between them. The DNA of the CDR3 is TGTGCCAGCAGCCAGGACCCTAAGGGCGAGCAGTACTTC. Protein sequence: CASSQDPKGEQYF.

This clone was seen a single time. The chain is built from TRBV18 and TRBJ1-2; TRBD1 matches 9 bases. Germline V gene lookup returns CDR1 KGHSH and CDR2 LQKENI. The CDR3 extends over 16 amino acids. V gave up 5 bases and J gave up 10 bases; unmatched junction bases: 17. The DNA of the CDR3 is TGTGCCAGCTCAAATTTTGACAGTCCGGGACAGGGAGACTACACCTTC. Its translation: CASSNFDSPGQGDYTF.

This rearrangement joins TRBV9 to TRBJ2-7; D ambiguous. V shed 0 bases and J shed 0 bases, with 10 bases lying between them. The CDR3 totals 15 residues. Germline V gene data show CDR1 as SGDLS and CDR2 as YYNGEE. CDR3 region: CASSVGTASSYEQYF. The CDR3 region has the DNA TGTGCCAGCAGCGTAGGGACCGCGAGCTCCTACGAGCAGTACTTC. Drawing the rest from reference TRBV9 and TRBJ2-7, the complete variable domain is DSGVTQTPKHLITATGQRVTLRCSPRSGDLSVYWYQQSLDQGLQFLIQYYNGEERAKGNILERFSAQQFPDLHSELNLSSLELGDSALYFCASSVGTASSYEQYFGPGTRLTVT.

The genes are TRBV10-3 and TRBJ1-4; TRBD1 matches 7 bases. Germline V gives CDR1 ENHRY, CDR2 SYGVKD. Germline trimming cut 8 bases from V and 2 bases from J; bases unmatched to any gene: 8. The CDR3 is 15 residues long. CDR3: CAISAGTATNEKLFF. As DNA, the CDR3 is TGTGCCATCTCCGCGGGGACAGCCACTAATGAAAAACTGTTTTTT.

The J gene is TRBJ1-1, the V gene TRBV7-9; D is possibly TRBD1 (6 bases). Germline CDR1 reads SEHNR; CDR2 reads FQNEAQ (reference sequence). There are 13 residues in the CDR3. Between the trimmed V and J ends, which lost 6 bases and 4 bases, there was a span of 12 bases. Here the CDR3 reads CASRPQGPTEAFF. CDR3 bases: TGTGCCAGCAGGCCCCAGGGGCCCACTGAAGCTTTCTTT.

This sequence joins TRBV7-8 and TRBJ1-1; D remains ambiguous. The length of the CDR3 is 13 residues. The V gene lost 1 base and the J gene lost 7 bases, with 10 bases spanning the gap. Germline V CDR1 and CDR2: SGHVS, FQNEAQ. The CDR3 region has the DNA TGTGCCAGCAGCTTAGGCGCGACATTTGAAGCTTTCTTT. The encoded protein is CASSLGATFEAFF. Together with reference TRBV7-8 and TRBJ1-1, the CDR3 gives the full variable domain: GAGVSQSPRYKVAKRGQDVALRCDPISGHVSLFWYQQALGQGPEFLTYFQNEAQLDKSGLPSDRFFAERPEGSVSTLKIQRTQQEDSAVYLCASSLGATFEAFFGQGTRLTVV.

The J gene is TRBJ2-1, the V gene TRBV6-5; D possibly corresponds to TRBD1 (6 bases). CDR1 and CDR2 from the germline V gene are MNHEY and SVGAGI. Trimming removed 6 bases at V and 4 bases at J, with 13 bases between. This CDR3 comprises 14 residues. CDR3 bases: TGTGCCAGCAGGAGATCTGACAGGTACAATGAGCAGTTCTTC. Encoded protein: CASRRSDRYNEQFF.

There are a few counts of this clone. The chain recombines TRBV19 with TRBJ2-1, with TRBD2 matching 12 bases. V lost 8 bases to trimming and J lost 6 bases; unmatched junction nucleotides: 5. CDR1 is LNHDA, CDR2 SQIVND, per germline (reference sequence). The CDR3 is made up of 14 amino acids. The CDR3 DNA sequence: TGTGCCAGTTTAACTAGCGGGAGGACCAATGAGCAGTTCTTC. This gives the protein CASLTSGRTNEQFF.

The CDR3 coding sequence is TGTGCCAGCAGTTCACCTACAGGATTCAGAGGCTACACCTTC. Encoded protein: CASSSPTGFRGYTF. The chain links TRBV28 to TRBJ1-2; D may be TRBD1 (5 bases). CDR1 and CDR2 (germline): MDHEN, SYDVKM. Trimming took off 4 bases at V and 8 bases at J, with 17 bases between the two ends. CDR3 size: 14 residues.

The chain joins TRBV5-1 to TRBJ2-7, with 7 positions matching TRBD1. Germline V gene data show CDR1 as SGHRS and CDR2 as YFSETQ. V gave up 3 bases and J gave up 2 bases; unmatched junction bases: 5. The CDR3 runs 14 residues. CDR3 in amino acids: CASSSDRFTYEQYF. CDR3 coding DNA: TGCGCCAGCAGCTCGGACAGGTTCACCTACGAGCAGTACTTC.

The chain has TRBV19 and TRBJ1-2; TRBD1 aligns across 9 bases. V lost 3 bases, J lost 1 base, and 0 bases stayed unmatched. This CDR3 is built from 14 residues. CDR1 is LNHDA, CDR2 SQIVND, per germline (reference sequence). The CDR3 DNA reads TGTGCCAGTAGTATGGGACAGGGTAACTATGGCTACACCTTC. This gives the protein CASSMGQGNYGYTF.

Written as DNA, the CDR3 is TGCAGCGTTGAGGGCCGGGGGCCCCCCCAATCCTACTACAATGAGCAGTTCTTC. This translates into CSVEGRGPPQSYYNEQFF. The chain links TRBV29-1 to TRBJ2-1; D may be TRBD1 or TRBD2 (6 bases each). Per the germline V gene, CDR1 is SQVTM and CDR2 is ANQGSEA. V lost 3 bases and J 3 bases, leaving 24 bases between the germline ends. The CDR3 is 18 amino acids.

This chain joins TRBV6-5 and TRBJ2-7; possible D gene TRBD2, 5 bases. The CDR3 runs 13 residues. V was clipped by 5 bases and J by 6 bases, with 14 bases between them. The V gene's germline CDR1 is MNHEY and CDR2 SVGAGI. This CDR3 reads CASSLRELGEQYF. Here the CDR3 DNA reads TGTGCCAGCAGTCTGAGGGAACTAGGCGAGCAGTACTTC.

The rearrangement uses TRBV19 and TRBJ2-7; D is uncertain. Germline assignment: CDR1 LNHDA and CDR2 SQIVND (reference sequence). This CDR3 has 15 residues. V was cut by 5 bases and J by 2 bases, with 16 bases left in between. CDR3: CASSLMLAAAYEQYF. The CDR3 DNA sequence: TGTGCCAGTAGTCTCATGCTGGCAGCCGCCTACGAGCAGTACTTC.

The chain links TRBV27 to TRBJ1-3, with D unresolved. Between the trimmed V and J ends, which lost 2 bases and 1 base, there was a span of 6 bases. This CDR3 contains 14 residues. Germline V CDR1 and CDR2: MNHEY, SMNVEV (reference sequence). The DNA of the CDR3 is TGTGCCAGCAGTTTAACGACATCTGGAAACACCATATATTTT. Translating it yields CASSLTTSGNTIYF.

This chain joins TRBV30 and TRBJ1-1; no clear D. The CDR3 contains 14 residues. Germline V gene lookup returns CDR1 GTSNPN and CDR2 SVGIG (reference sequence). V was shortened by 2 bases and J by 7 bases, with 17 bases between the two germline ends. CDR3 nucleotide sequence: TGTGCCTGGAGTCGGGAGGGTGGAATCATTGAAGCTTTCTTT. It encodes CAWSREGGIIEAFF.

The chain employs TRBV18 and TRBJ1-1; no definite D call. This CDR3 region has 13 residues. The V end was cut by 3 bases, the J end by 3 bases, with 8 bases between. Per germline, CDR1 KGHSH and CDR2 LQKENI. The CDR3 region is CASSPSVDTEAFF. CDR3 sequence (DNA): TGTGCCAGCTCACCCTCAGTTGACACTGAAGCTTTCTTT.

This clone was seen only a few times. The chain combines TRBV21-1 with TRBJ2-3; the table's D call, TRBD1, has no DNA check behind it. TRBV21-1 corresponds to a pseudogene. The CDR3 contains 15 residues. The CDR3: CASSGRQENTDTQYF. CDR3 DNA sequence: TGTGCCAGCAGCGGGCGACAGGAGAACACAGATACGCAGTATTTT.

This rearrangement joins TRBV6-1 to TRBJ2-3; 8 bases are a match to TRBD2. The V gene end was trimmed by 4 bases and the J gene end by 0 bases; junction bases not matched to a gene: 6. The CDR3 contains 16 residues. Germline CDR1 and CDR2: MNHNS and SASEGT. The CDR3 here is CASSVASGWSTDTQYF. The CDR3 bases are TGTGCCAGCAGTGTAGCTAGCGGGTGGAGCACAGATACGCAGTATTTT.

This chain uses TRBV30 with TRBJ2-7, with 9 bases lining up with TRBD2. The CDR3 consists of 15 residues. Unmatched junction bases numbered 11, after V lost 8 bases and J lost 0 bases. Germline loops: CDR1 GTSNPN, CDR2 SVGIG (reference sequence). The CDR3 region has the DNA TGTGCCGGAAGCGGGGGGCCCCGAAGCTCCTACGAGCAGTACTTC. This gives the protein CAGSGGPRSSYEQYF.

The chain has TRBV5-4 and TRBJ2-2; D remains unclear. The CDR3 contains 14 residues. V lost 0 bases to trimming and J lost 2 bases, with 5 bases between them. CDR1 and CDR2 (germline): SGHNT, YYREEE (reference sequence). CDR3 DNA: TGTGCCAGCAGCTTGGTCGATAACACCGGGGAGCTGTTTTTT. This translates into CASSLVDNTGELFF. Full variable domain (outside the CDR3, taken from reference TRBV5-4 and TRBJ2-2): ETGVTQSPTHLIKTRGQQVTLRCSSQSGHNTVSWYQQALGQGPQFIFQYYREEENGRGNFPPRFSGLQFPNYSSELNVNALELDDSALYLCASSLVDNTGELFFGEGSRLTVL.